This is a list of T cell receptor beta chains from one sample in a study of cytomegalovirus exposure and HLA in healthy donors. The assay was immunoSEQ multiplex PCR, and TCRdb's table has in-frame clones only and misses some. The data show around 82,000 clones, 78% seen once. The material sequenced was PBMCs. The receptors originated from a male donor in good health and CMV-seropositive. Both conserved end residues are part of each CDR3. D genes are given only for firm matches. A clone size is listed for some rows: how often the clone was seen (once, few, many), or a class if it is expanded.

TRBV19	TRBJ1-1	.	.	14	TGTGCCAGTAGTAAGGGAGTTTCGAACACTGAAGCTTTCTTT	CASSKGVSNTEAFF
TRBV18	TRBJ2-7	.	.	13	TGTGCCAGCTCAGAGGGCCTGGACTACGAGCAGTACTTC	CASSEGLDYEQYF
TRBV28	TRBJ2-1	.	.	11	TGTGCCAGCAGTCAGCAACGGGGGCAGTTCTTC	CASSQQRGQFF
TRBV27	TRBJ2-2	.	TRBD1	15	TGTGCCAGCAGTTTACACAGGGGCGGCACCGGGGAGCTGTTTTTT	CASSLHRGGTGELFF
TRBV27	TRBJ2-7	.	TRBD1	19	TGTGCCAGCAGTTCCTTACTTAAACCCCGACAGGGGGGGACGTACGAGCAGTACTTC	CASSSLLKPRQGGTYEQYF
TRBV6-7	TRBJ2-1	once	TRBD2	19	TGTGCCAGCAGTTACTTGGGACTAGCGGGAGAAGGGTCCTACAATGAGCAGTTCTTC	CASSYLGLAGEGSYNEQFF
TRBV5-6	TRBJ2-1	.	TRBD2	15	TGTGCCAGCAGCCCACTAGCGGGAGGGCCAAGGGAGCAGTTCTTC	CASSPLAGGPREQFF
TRBV4-1	TRBJ1-6	few	.	15	TGCGCCAGCAGCCAAGAACCAGGAGGGAACTCACCCCTCCACTTT	CASSQEPGGNSPLHF
TRBV5-1	TRBJ2-7	.	.	13	TGCGCCAGCAGCTTGGAACTAGCTCTCGAGCAGTACTTC	CASSLELALEQYF
TRBV5-1	TRBJ2-3	.	.	14	TGCGCCAGCAGCGTGGGACAAGACACAGATACGCAGTATTTT	CASSVGQDTDTQYF
TRBV7-8	TRBJ2-7	.	.	15	TGTGCCAGCAGCCAAAGGGGGGGAGGTTTCTACGAGCAGTACTTC	CASSQRGGGFYEQYF
TRBV5-1	TRBJ2-1	.	TRBD2	16	TGCGCCAGCAGCATGTGGACTAGCGGGGGGTACAATGAGCAGTTCTTC	CASSMWTSGGYNEQFF
TRBV5-1	TRBJ2-5	.	.	12	TGCGCCAGCAGCTTGCAGGGGGAGACCCAGTACTTC	CASSLQGETQYF
TRBV29-1	TRBJ2-1	.	TRBD2	13	TGCAGCGTTGGTGGGACTAGCGTCAATGAGCAGTTCTTC	CSVGGTSVNEQFF
TRBV7-3	TRBJ2-5	once	.	15	TGTGCCAGCAGCTTAAAACGCCTTCGGGGGGAGACCCAGTACTTC	CASSLKRLRGETQYF
TRBV28	TRBJ1-5	.	.	14	TGTGCCAGCAGACCTTGGGGGCGAGATCAGCCCCAGCATTTT	CASRPWGRDQPQHF
TRBV12-5	TRBJ2-4	.	TRBD2	13	TGTGCTAGTAGCGCTAGCGGGAGAGACATTCAGTACTTC	CASSASGRDIQYF